The 25 T cell receptor beta chains reported below all come from one sample, sequenced in a study of Graves' ophthalmopathy and Graves' hyperthyroidism. Scientists amplified the TCR beta CDR3 regions from RNA transcripts. First-round RT-PCR employed HTBI primers, with a second-round multiplex PCR after it. TCRdb reanalysed the multiplex PCR reads using MiXCR and keeps one entry per CDR3 protein. The table includes 900,000 to 1,200,000 distinct CDR3 sequences, about 40% detected once. The sequencing sample was made of peripheral blood or thyroid tissue (not recorded which). The receptors here all came from an adult man with Graves' hyperthyroidism.

The J gene is TRBJ1-4, the V gene TRBV4-3; D perhaps matches TRBD1 (5 bases). V lost 1 base and J lost 7, with 13 bases in between. The germline V gene encodes CDR1 LGHNA and CDR2 YSLEER. This CDR3 has 15 residues. This CDR3 is CASSQVVRGGEKLFF. The DNA of the CDR3 is TGCGCCAGCAGCCAAGTAGTGAGGGGCGGTGAAAAACTGTTTTTT.

In its sample, this clonotype was seen many times. The V and J genes are TRBV7-2 and TRBJ2-7; 7 positions agree with TRBD2. The CDR3 covers 15 residues. Looked up from germline, CDR1 is SGHTA and CDR2 is FQGNSA. V lost 5 bases and J lost 1; bases outside the gene matches: 8. Written as DNA, the CDR3 is TGTGCCAGCAGCACCAGCGGGGTCTGGTCCTACGAGCAGTACTTC. Translated, it gives CASSTSGVWSYEQYF.

The sample holds many counts of this clonotype. This chain links TRBV7-2 with TRBJ2-5, with no clear D. V lost 4 bases, J lost 2 bases, and 14 bases lay in between. The CDR3 contains 15 residues. The germline V gene has CDR1 SGHTA and CDR2 FQGNSA. For the CDR3, the DNA is TGTGCCAGCAGCTCAAACACACAGAGACAAGAGACCCAGTACTTC. It is translated as CASSSNTQRQETQYF.

V usage is TRBV25-1 and J usage is TRBJ1-3; D not resolved. The CDR3 is made up of 15 amino acids. Trimming stripped 6 bases from V and 0 bases from J, with 12 bases between. CDR1 and CDR2 (germline): MGHDK, SYGVNS. The CDR3 loop reads CASSRLGFSGNTIYF. CDR3 nucleotide sequence: TGTGCCAGCAGCCGCCTTGGGTTCTCTGGAAACACCATATATTTT.

The V call is TRBV13, the J call TRBJ1-2, with D maybe TRBD1 (6 bases). This CDR3 has 14 residues. Trimming removed 2 bases from V and 2 bases from J, with 9 bases in between. Germline V gives CDR1 PRHDT, CDR2 FYEKMQ (reference sequence). The CDR3 DNA reads as TGTGCCAGCAGCTTAACCGACAGGAACTATGGCTACACCTTC. Translation gives CASSLTDRNYGYTF.

This clonotype has a single count. The chain links TRBV10-3 to TRBJ2-2, with D possibly TRBD1 on 5 matching bases. CDR1 is ENHRY, CDR2 SYGVKD, per germline. V gave up 3 bases and J gave up 7 bases, with 9 bases separating them. The CDR3 has 13 amino acids. CDR3 amino acids: CAISEGAGGELFF. The DNA of the CDR3 is TGTGCCATCAGTGAAGGGGCCGGCGGGGAGCTGTTTTTT.

This clonotype was counted ten times or more. This sequence joins TRBV2 and TRBJ2-5, with 10 bases fitting TRBD1. V trimming: 6 bases; J trimming: 2 bases; junction bases outside the gene matches: 6. The CDR3 is 15 residues long. CDR1 and CDR2 from the germline V gene are SNHLY and FYNNEI. This chain's CDR3 is CASRETGGAQETQYF. The CDR3 coding sequence is TGTGCCAGCAGAGAGACAGGGGGCGCGCAAGAGACCCAGTACTTC.

This clonotype has just a few counts. This rearrangement joins TRBV6-1 to TRBJ2-5, with no clear D. This CDR3 has 16 residues. Germline-derived CDR1 and CDR2 are MNHNS and SASEGT. Trimming removed 8 bases from V and 5 bases from J, with 24 bases in between. CDR3 sequence: CASSPPVRSVWETQYF. The CDR3 DNA reads TGTGCCAGCTCACCACCGGTCAGGTCGGTCTGGGAGACCCAGTACTTC.

This clonotype appeared a few times. The chain uses TRBV7-8 and TRBJ1-1, with 8 positions matching TRBD1. Looked up from germline, CDR1 is SGHVS and CDR2 is FQNEAQ. This CDR3 contains 16 residues. With V trimmed by 3 bases and J by 1 base, 7 bases remained unmatched. For the CDR3, the DNA is TGTGCCAGCAGCTTCTCAGGGGGCGGTAGGAACACTGAAGCTTTCTTT. This encodes CASSFSGGGRNTEAFF.

The genes are TRBV29-1 and TRBJ2-7, with 9 bases aligning to TRBD1. The length of the CDR3 is 14 residues. Unmatched junction bases numbered 8, after V lost 6 bases and J lost 2 bases. The germline V gene has CDR1 SQVTM and CDR2 ANQGSEA. CDR3 residues: CSVGQGPPPYEQYF. As DNA, the CDR3 is TGCAGCGTCGGACAGGGGCCACCTCCCTACGAGCAGTACTTC.

This clonotype was seen repeatedly, ten times or more. The V and J genes are TRBV28 and TRBJ1-1; no reliable D call. V was shortened by 8 bases and J by 1 base, with 8 bases between the two germline ends. This CDR3 has 12 amino acids. Germline V gives CDR1 MDHEN, CDR2 SYDVKM. In nucleotides, the CDR3 is TGTGCCAGCGGGAACAGGAACACTGAAGCTTTCTTT. Translation: CASGNRNTEAFF.

This clonotype was observed at least ten times. The chain has TRBV7-9 and TRBJ1-4; D call uncertain. Germline-derived CDR1 and CDR2 are SEHNR and FQNEAQ (reference sequence). CDR3 size: 14 residues. With 1 base removed from V and 8 bases from J, the gap between germline ends came to 11 bases. The CDR3 here is CASSLVSGMEKLFF. CDR3 DNA: TGTGCCAGCAGCTTAGTATCGGGAATGGAAAAACTGTTTTTT.

The rearrangement uses TRBV12-3 or TRBV12-4 and TRBJ1-3; D gene uncertain. With 4 bases removed from V and 7 bases from J, the gap between germline ends came to 20 bases. This CDR3 contains 16 residues. The CDR3 loop is CASSYLTGSRGNTIYF. The CDR3 nucleotides are TGTGCCAGCAGTTACCTGACGGGTAGCCGTGGTAACACCATATATTTT.

The rearrangement uses TRBV7-9 and TRBJ2-5, with 8 nucleotides matching TRBD2. The CDR3 is 15 residues long. Germline V gene data show CDR1 as SEHNR and CDR2 as FQNEAQ (reference sequence). The J segment lost 0 bases and the V segment lost 5 bases, leaving 5 bases of the junction unmatched. Here the CDR3 DNA reads TGTGCCAGCAGCCCTCTACTAGCGGACCAAGAGACCCAGTACTTC. This codes for CASSPLLADQETQYF.

This clonotype appeared a few times. J is TRBJ2-3 and V is TRBV10-2; a possible D gene is TRBD1 (5 bases). Germline V gene lookup returns CDR1 WSHSY and CDR2 SAAADI. Trimming removed 6 bases at V and 3 bases at J, with 16 bases between. The CDR3 contains 15 residues. CDR3 DNA: TGCGCCAGCAGGGCAAGGGGAATTAGGACAGATACGCAGTATTTT. Translation gives CASRARGIRTDTQYF.

This clonotype was seen many times. V gene TRBV29-1 combines with J gene TRBJ2-7, with 7 positions matching TRBD2. Germline loops: CDR1 SQVTM, CDR2 ANQGSEA. The CDR3 length is 11 residues. With V trimmed by 7 bases and J by 2 bases, 2 bases remained unmatched. The chain's CDR3 is CSDGTTYEQYF. The CDR3 nucleotides read TGCAGCGACGGGACTACCTACGAGCAGTACTTC.

The chain joins TRBV10-3 to TRBJ1-1, with D unresolved. Germline V CDR1 and CDR2: ENHRY, SYGVKD. This CDR3 has 15 residues. Trimming removed 10 bases from V and 0 bases from J, with 18 bases in between. As DNA, the CDR3 is TGTGCCAGCAGCCGAAAGGCGGTAATGAACACTGAAGCTTTCTTT. It translates to CASSRKAVMNTEAFF.

Notes on this clonotype: A much bigger clone sits one base away, suggesting this may be a read error. The chain couples TRBV20-1 to TRBJ1-1; D is undetermined. V lost 2 bases and J lost 2, with 24 bases in between. The CDR3 covers 18 residues. Germline CDR1 is DFQATT and CDR2 is SNEGSKA (reference sequence). Here the CDR3 DNA reads TGCAGTGCTAGACGTTGGGCGGATACGCGAAATATTAACACTGAAGCTTTCTTT. Its protein product is CSARRWADTRNINTEAFF.

This clonotype was counted only a few times. The chain carries TRBV6-6 and TRBJ2-5, with a tentative D call TRBD2 (7 bases). The CDR3 extends over 16 amino acids. The V gene's germline CDR1 is MNHNY and CDR2 SVGAGI (reference sequence). V lost 5 bases to trimming and J lost 4 bases, with 20 bases between them. CDR3 sequence reads: CASSGYLRGGGETQYF. DNA of the CDR3: TGTGCCAGCAGTGGCTACCTCAGAGGGGGGGGAGAGACCCAGTACTTC.

This clonotype has a count of ten or more. The V gene is TRBV19, the J gene TRBJ1-2; a weak D match, TRBD1 (6 bases). Trimming shortened V by 9 bases and J by 8 bases, and 16 bases separated the two germline ends. The CDR3 is made up of 12 amino acids. CDR1 LNHDA and CDR2 SQIVND come from the germline V gene (reference sequence). The CDR3 protein is CASNQGLSGYTF. The CDR3 DNA follows: TGTGCCAGCAATCAGGGGTTGAGCGGCTACACCTTC. The entire variable domain, with the rest obtained from reference TRBV19 and TRBJ1-2, is as follows: DGGITQSPKYLFRKEGQNVTLSCEQNLNHDAMYWYRQDPGQGLRLIYYSQIVNDFQKGDIAEGYSVSREKKESFPLTVTSAQKNPTAFYLCASNQGLSGYTFGSGTRLTVV.

The chain employs TRBV10-3 and TRBJ2-2; either TRBD1 or TRBD2 may fit D (7 bases each). This CDR3 region has 23 residues. CDR1 and CDR2 (germline): ENHRY, SYGVKD. V gave up 2 bases and J gave up 5 bases, with 36 bases separating them. The CDR3 DNA reads TGTGCCATCAGTGAGCCCCAGGGGGGGAAAGAGACCCAGTACGGGACACCGACCGGGGAGCTGTTTTTT. This translates into CAISEPQGGKETQYGTPTGELFF.

This clonotype occurred a few times. This chain's CDR3 is CASSLVGLAANTGELFF. CDR3 sequence (DNA): TGTGCCAGCAGCTTAGTCGGACTAGCTGCGAACACCGGGGAGCTGTTTTTT. The chain couples TRBV11-2 to TRBJ2-2, with 8 bases aligning to TRBD2. Germline CDR1 SGHAT, CDR2 FQNNGV. CDR3 length: 17 amino acids. With 1 base clipped from V and 0 bases from J, the junction kept 4 bases outside the gene matches.

In the case of this clonotype: Since a much larger clone is just one base distant, this may be a read error. The chain uses TRBV5-1 and TRBJ2-7; D is tentatively TRBD1 or TRBD2 (5 bases each). The V gene's germline CDR1 is SGHRS and CDR2 YFSETQ. The CDR3 is 16 amino acids. V lost 4 bases and J 4 bases, leaving 21 bases between the germline ends. CDR3 bases: TGCGCCAGCAGCCTGGAGGCTTTGGTCAGGGAGTACGAGCAGTACTTC. Encoded protein: CASSLEALVREYEQYF.

There are many counts of this clonotype. The chain uses TRBV11-2 and TRBJ2-7; TRBD1 might be the D (5 bases). Germline V gene lookup returns CDR1 SGHAT and CDR2 FQNNGV. The CDR3 is made up of 14 amino acids. V gave up 1 base and J gave up 5 bases, with 12 bases separating them. The CDR3 bases are TGTGCCAGCAGCTTAGGTCAGGGTTGGCACGAGCAGTACTTC. Translated: CASSLGQGWHEQYF.

This clonotype turned up a few times. The chain carries TRBV10-3 and TRBJ1-3; D gene unclear. Trimming pared 10 bases from V and 0 bases from J, leaving 13 bases between. The CDR3 covers 14 residues. CDR1 ENHRY and CDR2 SYGVKD come from the germline V gene. The CDR3: CATRGTSSGNTIYF. The CDR3 DNA reads as TGTGCCACCCGGGGAACGAGCTCTGGAAACACCATATATTTT.